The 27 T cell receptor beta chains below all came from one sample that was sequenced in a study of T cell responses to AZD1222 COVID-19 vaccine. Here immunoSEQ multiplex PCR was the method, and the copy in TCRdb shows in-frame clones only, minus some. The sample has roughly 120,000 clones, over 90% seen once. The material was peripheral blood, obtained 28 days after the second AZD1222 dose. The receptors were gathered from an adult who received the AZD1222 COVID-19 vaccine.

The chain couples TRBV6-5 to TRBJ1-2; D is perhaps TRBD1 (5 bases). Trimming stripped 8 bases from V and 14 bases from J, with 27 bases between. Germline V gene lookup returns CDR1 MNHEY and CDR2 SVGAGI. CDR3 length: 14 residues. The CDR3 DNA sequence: TGTGCCAGCGGCGAGACCGGGACGGCCGGTTTTAGTACCTTC. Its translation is CASGETGTAGFSTF.

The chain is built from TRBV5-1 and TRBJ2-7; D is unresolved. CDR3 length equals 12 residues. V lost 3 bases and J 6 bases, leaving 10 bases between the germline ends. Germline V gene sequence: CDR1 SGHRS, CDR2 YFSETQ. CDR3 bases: TGCGCCAGCAGCTCTACAGTGAGCGAGCAGTACTTC. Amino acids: CASSSTVSEQYF.

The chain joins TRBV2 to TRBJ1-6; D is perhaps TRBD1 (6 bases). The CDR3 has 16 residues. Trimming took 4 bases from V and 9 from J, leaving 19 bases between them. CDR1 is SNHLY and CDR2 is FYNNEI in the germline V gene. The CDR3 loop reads CASSGLKGGGGSPLHF. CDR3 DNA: TGTGCCAGCAGTGGACTGAAGGGGGGAGGAGGTTCACCCCTCCACTTT.

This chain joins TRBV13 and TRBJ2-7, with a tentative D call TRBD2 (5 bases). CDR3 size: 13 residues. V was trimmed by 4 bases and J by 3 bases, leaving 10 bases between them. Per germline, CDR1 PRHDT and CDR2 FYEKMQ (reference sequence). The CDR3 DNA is TGTGCCAGCAGCTCGGGATCTCACTACGAGCAGTACTTC. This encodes CASSSGSHYEQYF.

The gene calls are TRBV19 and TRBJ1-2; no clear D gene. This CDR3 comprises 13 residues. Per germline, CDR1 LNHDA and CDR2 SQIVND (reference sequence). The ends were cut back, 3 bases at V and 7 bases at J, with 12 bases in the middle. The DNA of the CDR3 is TGTGCCAGTAGTATCTCGAGGGTGGGTGGCTACACCTTC. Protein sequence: CASSISRVGGYTF.

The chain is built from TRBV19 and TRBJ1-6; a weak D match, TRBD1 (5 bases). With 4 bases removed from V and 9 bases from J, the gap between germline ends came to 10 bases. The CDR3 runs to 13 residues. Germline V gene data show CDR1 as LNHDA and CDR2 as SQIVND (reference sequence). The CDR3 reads CASSTPGFSPLHF. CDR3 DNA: TGTGCCAGTAGTACCCCAGGGTTTTCACCCCTCCACTTT.

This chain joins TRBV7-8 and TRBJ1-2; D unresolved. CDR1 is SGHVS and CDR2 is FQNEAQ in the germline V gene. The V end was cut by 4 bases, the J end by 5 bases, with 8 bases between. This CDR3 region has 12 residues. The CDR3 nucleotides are TGTGCCAGCAGCTCGTTAGATTATGGCTACACCTTC. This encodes CASSSLDYGYTF.

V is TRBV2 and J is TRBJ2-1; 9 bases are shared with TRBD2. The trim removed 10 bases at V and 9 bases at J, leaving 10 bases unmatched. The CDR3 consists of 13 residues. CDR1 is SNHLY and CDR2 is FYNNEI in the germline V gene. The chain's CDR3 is CAIGTSSVGEQFF. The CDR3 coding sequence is TGTGCCATCGGGACTAGCTCGGTCGGTGAGCAGTTCTTC.

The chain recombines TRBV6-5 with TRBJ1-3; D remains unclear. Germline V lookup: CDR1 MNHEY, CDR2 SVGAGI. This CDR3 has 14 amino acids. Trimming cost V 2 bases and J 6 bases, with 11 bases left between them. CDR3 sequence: CASSYAPGENTIYF. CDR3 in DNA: TGTGCCAGCAGTTACGCGCCTGGGGAAAACACCATATATTTT.

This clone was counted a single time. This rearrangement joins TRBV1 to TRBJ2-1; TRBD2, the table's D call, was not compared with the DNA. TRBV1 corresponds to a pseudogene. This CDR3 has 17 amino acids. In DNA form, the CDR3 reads TGCACCAGCAGCCCTCTTGCGGGAGGCTCGTCCTACAATGAGCAGTTCTTC. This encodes CTSSPLAGGSSYNEQFF.

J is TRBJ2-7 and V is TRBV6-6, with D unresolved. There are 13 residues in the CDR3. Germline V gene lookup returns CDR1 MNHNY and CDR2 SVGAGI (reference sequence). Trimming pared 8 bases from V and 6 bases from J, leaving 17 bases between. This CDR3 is CASGPRFSGEQYF. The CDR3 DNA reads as TGTGCCAGCGGGCCCCGCTTCTCAGGCGAGCAGTACTTC.

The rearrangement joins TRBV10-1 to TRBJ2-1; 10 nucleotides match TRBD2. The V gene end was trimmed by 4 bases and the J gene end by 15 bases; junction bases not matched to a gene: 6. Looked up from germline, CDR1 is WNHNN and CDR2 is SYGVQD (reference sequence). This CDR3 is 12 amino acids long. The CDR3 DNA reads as TGCGCCAGCAGTGGAGGGACTAGCGATCTGTTCTTC. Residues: CASSGGTSDLFF.

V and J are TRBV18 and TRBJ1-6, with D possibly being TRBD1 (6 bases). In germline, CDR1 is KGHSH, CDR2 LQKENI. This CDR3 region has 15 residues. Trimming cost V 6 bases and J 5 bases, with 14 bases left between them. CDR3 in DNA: TGTGCCAGCTCCACATTGGAGGGGGATAATTCACCCCTCCACTTT. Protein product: CASSTLEGDNSPLHF.

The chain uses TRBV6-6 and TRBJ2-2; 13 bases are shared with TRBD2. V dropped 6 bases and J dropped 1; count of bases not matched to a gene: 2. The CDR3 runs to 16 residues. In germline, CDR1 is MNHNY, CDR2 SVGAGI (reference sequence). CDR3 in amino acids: CASSRLAGGNTGELFF. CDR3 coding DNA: TGTGCCAGCAGCCGACTAGCGGGAGGGAACACCGGGGAGCTGTTTTTT.

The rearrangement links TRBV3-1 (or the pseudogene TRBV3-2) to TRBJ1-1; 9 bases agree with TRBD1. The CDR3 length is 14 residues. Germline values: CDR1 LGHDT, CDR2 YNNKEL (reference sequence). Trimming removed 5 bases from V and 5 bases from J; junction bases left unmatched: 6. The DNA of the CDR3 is TGTGCCAGCAGCATGGGACAGGGCGTGACTGAAGCTTTCTTT. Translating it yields CASSMGQGVTEAFF.

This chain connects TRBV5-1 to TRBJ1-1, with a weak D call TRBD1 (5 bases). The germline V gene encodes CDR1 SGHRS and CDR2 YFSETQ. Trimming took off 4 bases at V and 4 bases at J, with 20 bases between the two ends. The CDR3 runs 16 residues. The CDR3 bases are TGCGCCAGCAGCACTGGACCGGGGGTCTTAGGCACTGAAGCTTTCTTT. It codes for CASSTGPGVLGTEAFF.

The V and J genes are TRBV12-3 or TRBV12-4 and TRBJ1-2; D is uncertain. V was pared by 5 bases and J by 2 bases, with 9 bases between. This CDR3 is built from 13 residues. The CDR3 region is CASSRRLNYGYTF. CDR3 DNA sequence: TGTGCCAGCAGTAGACGGTTAAACTATGGCTACACCTTC.

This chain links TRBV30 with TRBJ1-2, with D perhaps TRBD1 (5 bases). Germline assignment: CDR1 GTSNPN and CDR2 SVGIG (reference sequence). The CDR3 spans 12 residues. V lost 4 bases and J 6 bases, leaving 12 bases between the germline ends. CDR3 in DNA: TGTGCCTGGACCCCAGGGTATCATGGCTACACCTTC. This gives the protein CAWTPGYHGYTF.

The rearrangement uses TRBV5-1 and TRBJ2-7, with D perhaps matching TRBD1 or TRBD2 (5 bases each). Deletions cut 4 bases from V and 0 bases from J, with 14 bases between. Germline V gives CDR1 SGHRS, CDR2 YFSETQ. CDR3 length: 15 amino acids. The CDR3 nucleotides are TGCGCCAGCAGCGAAGACCTTGGGGGCTCCTACGAGCAGTACTTC. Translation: CASSEDLGGSYEQYF.

The CDR3 nucleotides read TGTGCCAGTAGTTTCCGACAGGGCCCTTTAGGTGGCTACACCTTC. Translation: CASSFRQGPLGGYTF. This chain uses TRBV19 with TRBJ1-2, with TRBD1 matching 7 bases. Per the germline V gene, CDR1 is LNHDA and CDR2 is SQIVND (reference sequence). The ends lost 5 bases at V and 7 bases at J; junction bases unmatched: 13. This CDR3 comprises 15 residues. Drawing the rest from reference TRBV19 and TRBJ1-2, the complete variable domain is DGGITQSPKYLFRKEGQNVTLSCEQNLNHDAMYWYRQDPGQGLRLIYYSQIVNDFQKGDIAEGYSVSREKKESFPLTVTSAQKNPTAFYLCASSFRQGPLGGYTFGSGTRLTVV.

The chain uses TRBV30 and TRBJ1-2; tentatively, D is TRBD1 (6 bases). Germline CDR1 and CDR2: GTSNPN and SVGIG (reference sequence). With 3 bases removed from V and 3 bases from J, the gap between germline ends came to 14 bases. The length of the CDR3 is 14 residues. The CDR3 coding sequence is TGTGCCTGGAGCCAGGGGAATCGAGACTATGGCTACACCTTC. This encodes CAWSQGNRDYGYTF.

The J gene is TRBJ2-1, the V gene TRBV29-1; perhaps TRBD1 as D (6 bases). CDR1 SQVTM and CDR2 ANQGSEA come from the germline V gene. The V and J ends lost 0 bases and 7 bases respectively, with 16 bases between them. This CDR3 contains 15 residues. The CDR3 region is CSVEEGGSVRNEQFF. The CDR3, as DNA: TGCAGCGTTGAAGAAGGGGGTTCGGTTCGAAATGAGCAGTTCTTC.

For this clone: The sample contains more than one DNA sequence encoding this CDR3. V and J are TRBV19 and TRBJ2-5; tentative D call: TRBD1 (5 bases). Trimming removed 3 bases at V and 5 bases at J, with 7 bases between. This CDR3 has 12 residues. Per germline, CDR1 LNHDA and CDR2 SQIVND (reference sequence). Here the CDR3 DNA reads TGTGCCAGTAGTATCAAGGGGGAGACCCAGTACTTC. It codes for CASSIKGETQYF.

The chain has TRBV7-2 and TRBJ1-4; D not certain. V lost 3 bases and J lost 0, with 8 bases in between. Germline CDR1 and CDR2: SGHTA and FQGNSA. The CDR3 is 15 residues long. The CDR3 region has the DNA TGTGCCAGCAGCTTCGGTTCCTCAACTAATGAAAAACTGTTTTTT. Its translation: CASSFGSSTNEKLFF.

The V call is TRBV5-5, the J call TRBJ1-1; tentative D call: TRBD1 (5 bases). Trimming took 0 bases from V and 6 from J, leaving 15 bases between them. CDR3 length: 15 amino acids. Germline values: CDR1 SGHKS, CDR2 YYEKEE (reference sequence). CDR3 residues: CASSLVLRGSPEAFF. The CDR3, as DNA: TGTGCCAGCAGCTTGGTACTAAGGGGTTCCCCTGAAGCTTTCTTT.

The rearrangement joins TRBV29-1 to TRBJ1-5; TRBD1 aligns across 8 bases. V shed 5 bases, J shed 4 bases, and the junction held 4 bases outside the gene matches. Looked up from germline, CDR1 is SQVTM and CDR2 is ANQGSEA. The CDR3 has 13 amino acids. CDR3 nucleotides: TGCAGCGTTCCCGGACAGGGTAATCAGCCCCAGCATTTT. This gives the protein CSVPGQGNQPQHF.

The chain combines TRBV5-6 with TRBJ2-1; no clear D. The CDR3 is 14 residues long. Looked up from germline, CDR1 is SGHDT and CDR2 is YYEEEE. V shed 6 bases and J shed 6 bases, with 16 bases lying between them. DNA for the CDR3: TGTGCCAGCAACCCGCCTAGAGTTGGCAATGAGCAGTTCTTC. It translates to CASNPPRVGNEQFF.